Shown below are 26 T cell receptor beta chains from a single sample sequenced in a study of tumor-infiltrating lymphocytes in primary liver carcinoma. Out of unsorted whole blood came the blood RNA, and germline DNA was extracted as well. With a constant-region primer, TCR beta cDNA was made from approximately 510 ng of total RNA. Generation of the TCR beta libraries relied on three nested multiplex PCR rounds using slightly modified ARM-PCR. The two initial PCR rounds, about 9 cycles each, used TRBV1-TRBV30 forward and C-beta reverse primers. TCRdb redid the calling of the multiplex PCR reads with MiXCR, one entry per CDR3 protein. The data show about 310,000 distinct CDR3 sequences, around three fifths seen once. Specimen: peripheral blood. These receptors were taken from a woman aged 25-40 years with primary liver carcinoma and hepatitis B virus infection.

As to this clonotype: A junction boundary mismatches the germline segment, possibly from a read error. The chain has TRBV6-5 and TRBJ1-2, with D tentatively TRBD1 (5 bases). The CDR3 is 12 amino acids. Per germline, CDR1 MNHEY and CDR2 SVGAGI. In DNA form, the CDR3 reads TGTACCAGCTGGGACCTAACCTATGGCTACACCTTC. This encodes CTSWDLTYGYTF.

This clonotype ranks as medium-sized (0.01 to 0.1%). This chain links TRBV11-2 with TRBJ1-2; no clear D gene. The ends were cut back, 0 bases at V and 5 bases at J, with 13 bases in the middle. Germline-derived CDR1 and CDR2 are SGHAT and FQNNGV. There are 15 residues in the CDR3. The chain's CDR3 is CASSLDQAQTYGYTF. The DNA for the CDR3 is TGTGCCAGCAGCTTAGATCAAGCACAGACTTATGGCTACACCTTC. The whole variable domain, filled in from reference TRBV11-2 and TRBJ1-2, reads EAGVAQSPRYKIIEKRQSVAFWCNPISGHATLYWYQQILGQGPKLLIQFQNNGVVDDSQLPKDRFSAERLKGVDSTLKIQPAKLEDSAVYLCASSLDQAQTYGYTFGSGTRLTVV.

This clonotype was recorded a few times. V is TRBV6-1 and J is TRBJ2-3, with a weak D call TRBD2 (7 bases). The germline V and J ends were trimmed by 6 bases and 0 bases, with 16 bases remaining between them. This CDR3 is built from 16 residues. CDR1 is MNHNS and CDR2 is SASEGT in the germline V gene. The DNA for the CDR3 is TGTGCCAGCAGCAGGGGTGGGGGAGGGAGCACAGATACGCAGTATTTT. Translating gives CASSRGGGGSTDTQYF.

This clonotype is a singleton in its sample. The V call is TRBV5-4, the J call TRBJ2-2; no clear D gene. The CDR3 covers 15 residues. Germline lookup yields CDR1 SGHNT and CDR2 YYREEE (reference sequence). The V gene lost 0 bases and the J gene lost 3 bases, with 9 bases spanning the gap. The CDR3 DNA is TGTGCCAGCAGCTTGGAGCCCCTGGACACCGGGGAGCTGTTTTTT. Residues: CASSLEPLDTGELFF. Full variable domain (outside the CDR3, taken from reference TRBV5-4 and TRBJ2-2): ETGVTQSPTHLIKTRGQQVTLRCSSQSGHNTVSWYQQALGQGPQFIFQYYREEENGRGNFPPRFSGLQFPNYSSELNVNALELDDSALYLCASSLEPLDTGELFFGEGSRLTVL.

This clonotype was recorded once. The chain combines TRBV9 with TRBJ2-7, with D perhaps TRBD1 (6 bases). CDR3 length: 13 amino acids. The germline V gene encodes CDR1 SGDLS and CDR2 YYNGEE. V dropped 4 bases and J dropped 5 bases, with 13 bases sitting between them. CDR3 coding DNA: TGTGCCAGCAGCCCCCCCCGACAGGACGAGCAGTACTTC. Residues: CASSPPRQDEQYF.

Note on this clonotype: Since a much larger clone is just one base distant, this may be a read error. The CDR3 sequence is CTSSRTDSNQPQHF. The CDR3, as DNA: TGTACCAGCAGTAGGACGGATAGCAATCAGCCCCAGCATTTT. J is TRBJ1-5 and V is TRBV6-2 or TRBV6-3, with unresolved D. This CDR3 has 14 amino acids. The germline V gene has CDR1 MNHEY and CDR2 SVGEGT.

To note about this clonotype: A single base separates this from a much larger clone, so it may be a read error. The CDR3 nucleotides read TGTGCCAGCGACGAAAACGGGGATGCAGGAGCCCTCACAGATACGCAGTATTTT. It encodes CASDENGDAGALTDTQYF. The chain recombines TRBV11-3 with TRBJ2-3, with a tentative D call TRBD2 (5 bases). The CDR3 spans 18 residues. Looked up from germline, CDR1 is SGHNT and CDR2 is YENEEA. The V end lost 8 bases, the J end lost 2 bases, and 26 bases lay between the germline ends. Supplemented by reference TRBV11-3 and TRBJ2-3, the full variable domain reads EAGVVQSPRYKIIEKKQPVAFWCNPISGHNTLYWYLQNLGQGPELLIRYENEEAVDDSQLPKDRFSAERLKGVDSTLKIQPAELGDSAVYLCASDENGDAGALTDTQYFGPGTRLTVL.

This clonotype was detected a few times. V is TRBV30 and J is TRBJ1-1; D unresolved. Trimming left V 0 bases short and J 0 bases short, with 5 bases between. The CDR3 has 13 residues. CDR1 is GTSNPN and CDR2 is SVGIG in the germline V gene (reference sequence). The CDR3 bases are TGTGCCTGGAGTGTGAGGGTGAACACTGAAGCTTTCTTT. Translating gives CAWSVRVNTEAFF.

Comments on this clonotype: This may be a read error, as it is one base from a much larger clone. The chain is built from TRBV6-1 and TRBJ1-3, with D unresolved. The germline V gene has CDR1 MNHNS and CDR2 SASEGT. The CDR3 is made up of 13 amino acids. The CDR3 reads CATLDHSGNTVYF. The CDR3 coding sequence is TGTGCCACCCTGGACCACTCTGGAAACACCGTATATTTT.

The table lists this clonotype with many counts. The chain employs TRBV12-3 or TRBV12-4 and TRBJ2-7; D is unresolved. This CDR3 region has 15 residues. Trimming took 0 bases from V and 7 from J, leaving 16 bases between them. The CDR3 sequence: CASSLAGQALLEQYF. The CDR3 nucleotides read TGTGCCAGCAGTTTAGCCGGGCAGGCGTTATTAGAGCAGTACTTC.

The chain couples TRBV7-9 to TRBJ1-5; D is undetermined. This CDR3 comprises 14 residues. The V end lost 5 bases, the J end lost 3 bases, and 11 bases lay between the germline ends. Germline lookup yields CDR1 SEHNR and CDR2 FQNEAQ (reference sequence). The CDR3 is CASSTQGPNQPQHF. CDR3 nucleotides: TGTGCCAGCAGCACCCAAGGCCCCAATCAGCCCCAGCATTTT.

The sample holds many counts of this clonotype. CDR3 sequence (DNA): TGCAGCGCCGACGGACTAGCGGGAAATGAGCAGTTCTTC. This codes for CSADGLAGNEQFF. This sequence joins TRBV29-1 and TRBJ2-1; 12 bases align to TRBD2. The CDR3 is 13 residues long. Per the germline V gene, CDR1 is SQVTM and CDR2 is ANQGSEA. J gave up 7 bases and V 7 bases, and 5 bases lay outside the gene matches.

This clonotype was recorded at least ten times. V usage is TRBV11-2 and J usage is TRBJ2-3; 8 bases agree with TRBD2. This CDR3 contains 18 residues. After removal of 4 bases from V and 4 bases from J, the junction contained 16 bases not matched to a gene. Germline lookup yields CDR1 SGHAT and CDR2 FQNNGV. The CDR3, as DNA: TGTGCCAGCAGCTCATACCCCGGTAGCGGGATGTATCCAGATACGCAGTATTTT. Protein product: CASSSYPGSGMYPDTQYF.

This clonotype was counted between two and nine times. The chain employs TRBV4-2 and TRBJ2-5; D is unresolved. Germline assignment: CDR1 LGHNA and CDR2 YNFKEQ. The V gene lost 0 bases and the J gene lost 2 bases, with 10 bases spanning the gap. The CDR3 totals 15 residues. Written as DNA, the CDR3 is TGTGCCAGCAGCCAAGATTGGAGAACTCAAGAGACCCAGTACTTC. Protein: CASSQDWRTQETQYF.

The genes are TRBV28 and TRBJ2-7, with TRBD1 matching over 8 bases. The V gene end was trimmed by 6 bases and the J gene end by 6 bases; junction bases not matched to a gene: 10. The CDR3 is 14 amino acids. CDR1 and CDR2 (germline): MDHEN, SYDVKM. CDR3 nucleotide sequence: TGTGCCAGCAGGGGGGACAGGAGCCCCTTCGAGCAGTACTTC. Translated, it gives CASRGDRSPFEQYF.

To note about this clonotype: A much larger clone lies a single base off, so this may be a read error. The chain joins TRBV29-1 to TRBJ2-7; D call uncertain. This CDR3 spans 13 amino acids. CDR1 is SQVTM and CDR2 is ANQGSEA in the germline V gene. CDR3 loop: CSVEGDTTNEQHF. CDR3 DNA: TGCAGCGTTGAGGGCGACACGACCAACGAGCAGCACTTC.

Comment on this clonotype: Just one base apart from a much larger clone, this may be a read error. The J gene is TRBJ2-2, the V gene TRBV29-1, with TRBD1 matching 9 bases. V lost 4 bases to trimming and J lost 6 bases; unmatched junction nucleotides: 9. The V gene's germline CDR1 is SQVTM and CDR2 ANQGSEA. CDR3 length equals 15 residues. The CDR3 sequence: CSVAANTGGSGELFF. CDR3 nucleotide sequence: TGCAGCGTTGCCGCAAACACAGGGGGCTCCGGGGAGCTGTTTTTT.

Concerning this clonotype itself: Possible read error: a much larger clone is one base away. The V call is TRBV4-3, the J call TRBJ2-2; 9 nucleotides align to TRBD2. The CDR3 is made up of 15 amino acids. Germline V CDR1 and CDR2: LGHNA, YSLEER. Written as DNA, the CDR3 is TGCGCCAGCAGCCAAGAGGGACTAGCCACCGGGGAGCCGTTTTTT. It is translated as CASSQEGLATGEPFF.

V usage is TRBV5-5 and J usage is TRBJ1-1; D is unclear. CDR1 and CDR2 from the germline V gene are SGHKS and YYEKEE (reference sequence). Trimming took 7 bases from V and 3 from J, leaving 7 bases between them. The CDR3 consists of 11 residues. CDR3 coding DNA: TGTGCCAGCTCGGGTTACACTGAAGCTTTCTTT. Its protein product is CASSGYTEAFF. Looking up the rest from reference TRBV5-5 and TRBJ1-1 gives the full variable domain: DAGVTQSPTHLIKTRGQQVTLRCSPISGHKSVSWYQQVLGQGPQFIFQYYEKEERGRGNFPDRFSARQFPNYSSELNVNALLLGDSALYLCASSGYTEAFFGQGTRLTVV.

This clonotype has at least ten counts. The chain carries TRBV11-3 and TRBJ2-4, with 9 bases that match TRBD1. The CDR3 is 16 amino acids. Germline CDR1 is SGHNT and CDR2 is YENEEA. With 2 bases clipped from V and 5 bases from J, the junction kept 7 bases outside the gene matches. CDR3 DNA sequence: TGTGCCAGCAGCTTAACGGGACAGGGTGCCCAAAACATTCAGTACTTC. Amino acid sequence: CASSLTGQGAQNIQYF.

This clonotype was seen at least ten times. The chain is built from TRBV4-3 and TRBJ2-1; no reliable D call. V lost 2 bases and J lost 5, with 16 bases in between. CDR3 length: 16 amino acids. Germline loops: CDR1 LGHNA, CDR2 YSLEER. The CDR3 region has the DNA TGCGCCAGCAGCCAATATTCTACACAAGCAAACAATGAGCAGTTCTTC. This sequence encodes CASSQYSTQANNEQFF.

J is TRBJ2-4 and V is TRBV5-6, with D perhaps matching TRBD1 (6 bases). V was cut by 2 bases and J by 1 base, with 25 bases left in between. Germline assignment: CDR1 SGHDT and CDR2 YYEEEE. CDR3 size: 20 residues. CDR3 bases: TGTGCCAGCAGCTTCTTTCAGGGGTACTCCCCGCCTGATGCCAAAAACATTCAGTACTTC. This encodes CASSFFQGYSPPDAKNIQYF.

This clonotype was counted at least ten times. The chain joins TRBV11-2 to TRBJ2-4, with D perhaps given as TRBD1 or TRBD2 (6 bases each). There are 15 residues in the CDR3. Trimming took off 3 bases at V and 3 bases at J, with 12 bases between the two ends. CDR1 and CDR2 (germline): SGHAT, FQNNGV. CDR3 loop: CASSFGGSYKNIQYF. CDR3 in DNA: TGTGCCAGCAGCTTCGGGGGCTCCTACAAAAACATTCAGTACTTC. Filled out from reference TRBV11-2 and TRBJ2-4, the complete variable domain reads EAGVAQSPRYKIIEKRQSVAFWCNPISGHATLYWYQQILGQGPKLLIQFQNNGVVDDSQLPKDRFSAERLKGVDSTLKIQPAKLEDSAVYLCASSFGGSYKNIQYFGAGTRLSVL.

The genes are TRBV5-5 and TRBJ2-3, with D perhaps TRBD2 (5 bases). This CDR3 comprises 14 residues. V gave up 6 bases and J gave up 0 bases, with 11 bases separating them. Germline CDR1 is SGHKS and CDR2 is YYEKEE (reference sequence). The CDR3 DNA reads TGTGCCAGCAACCCCGGGAAGAGCACAGATACGCAGTATTTT. It is translated as CASNPGKSTDTQYF.

Regarding this clonotype: Possible read error: a much larger clone is one base away. The J gene is TRBJ2-1, the V gene TRBV29-1; D might be TRBD1 (6 bases). Germline assignment: CDR1 SQVTM and CDR2 ANQGSEA. This CDR3 is 15 amino acids long. The chain's CDR3 is CSSGKGESSYNVQFF. In nucleotides, the CDR3 is TGCAGCTCTGGTAAGGGGGAGAGCTCCTACAATGTGCAGTTCTTC.

This sequence joins TRBV10-3 and TRBJ2-3; D tentatively reads TRBD1 or TRBD2 (5 bases each). Germline-derived CDR1 and CDR2 are ENHRY and SYGVKD. Trimming shortened V by 0 bases and J by 7 bases, and 17 bases separated the two germline ends. The CDR3 is made up of 16 amino acids. In DNA, the CDR3 is TGTGCCATCAGTGAGTCGGGGCTAGCTCGAGCATATACGCAGTATTTT. Its protein is CAISESGLARAYTQYF.